This T cell receptor (beta chain) was observed in a study of memory CD4+ T cells and cytomegalovirus serostatus. Clones were sequenced by immunoSEQ multiplex PCR, and TCRdb holds only the in-frame ones, with some missing. Found here are about 56,000 clones, over 65% of them singletons; the top ten hold about 2.4%. V gave up 5 bases and J gave up 6 bases; unmatched junction bases: 3. The CDR3 spans 13 residues. CDR1 is SGHTA, CDR2 FQGNSA, per germline. Single viable CD3+CD4+CD8-CD45RO+ cells were sorted as the memory CD4+ T cells. Positive selection with CD4 microbeads enriched total CD4+ T cells. Study-wide results and limits: Of approximately 150 reported CMV TCRbeta sequences, roughly 67 were found in memory CD4+ repertoires.

Regarding this clone: As yet, its antigen is unknown.

Input material: memory CD4+ T cells from blood. The genes are TRBV7-2 and TRBJ1-1, with 10 bases aligning to TRBD1. This receptor was identified in an adult in good health and CMV-seropositive. The CDR3 sequence is CASSTGQGAEAFF. The CDR3 coding sequence is TGTGCCAGCAGCACCGGACAGGGGGCTGAAGCTTTCTTT.